Presented here are 27 T cell receptor beta chains from one specimen sequenced in a study of tumour-infiltrating T cells in Burkitt lymphoma. Clones were sequenced by immunoSEQ multiplex PCR, and TCRdb holds only the in-frame ones, with some missing. The sample has 13,000 to 15,000 clones; about 30% are singletons. The sequenced sample was tumor tissue. The receptors were gathered from a human donor with diffuse large B-cell lymphoma.

By share of the sample, this clone is medium-sized. V usage is TRBV28 and J usage is TRBJ2-1; D perhaps matches TRBD1 (6 bases). In germline, CDR1 is MDHEN, CDR2 SYDVKM. The CDR3 contains 12 residues. Deletions cut 2 bases from V and 16 bases from J, with 15 bases between. CDR3 in amino acids: CASSLAGAASFF. As DNA, the CDR3 is TGTGCCAGCAGTTTAGCAGGGGCAGCGAGTTTCTTC. Full variable domain (missing parts from reference TRBV28 and TRBJ2-1): DVKVTQSSRYLVKRTGEKVFLECVQDMDHENMFWYRQDPGLGLRLIYFSYDVKMKEKGDIPEGYSVSREKKERFSLILESASTNQTSMYLCASSLAGAASFFGPGTRLTVL.

The genes are TRBV19 and TRBJ2-7, with 11 positions matching TRBD2. The trim removed 5 bases at V and 2 bases at J, leaving 5 bases unmatched. The CDR3 contains 15 residues. Germline values: CDR1 LNHDA, CDR2 SQIVND (reference sequence). CDR3 loop: CASSGGTSGTYEQYF. As DNA, the CDR3 is TGTGCCAGTAGTGGCGGGACTAGCGGAACCTACGAGCAGTACTTC. Full variable domain (missing parts from reference TRBV19 and TRBJ2-7): DGGITQSPKYLFRKEGQNVTLSCEQNLNHDAMYWYRQDPGQGLRLIYYSQIVNDFQKGDIAEGYSVSREKKESFPLTVTSAQKNPTAFYLCASSGGTSGTYEQYFGPGTRLTVT.

This chain connects TRBV28 to TRBJ1-1; D gene ambiguous. The CDR3 totals 14 residues. V shed 6 bases and J shed 5 bases, with 16 bases lying between them. CDR1 and CDR2 (germline): MDHEN, SYDVKM. CDR3 sequence (DNA): TGTGCCAGCAGGTCCGGACTGGAGCATACTGAAGCTTTCTTT. Translating gives CASRSGLEHTEAFF.

This chain's CDR3 is CASSPRDSYEQYF. The DNA of the CDR3 is TGTGCCAGCAGTCCACGAGACAGTTACGAGCAGTACTTC. The genes are TRBV6-6 and TRBJ2-7; possibly TRBD1 for D (5 bases). Germline V gene data show CDR1 as MNHNY and CDR2 as SVGAGI (reference sequence). The V gene lost 5 bases and the J gene lost 4 bases, with 12 bases spanning the gap. CDR3 length equals 13 residues.

J is TRBJ1-1 and V is TRBV4-1, with a possible D match to TRBD1 (6 bases). Germline CDR1 is MGHRA and CDR2 is YSYEKL. The CDR3 is 15 residues long. The germline V and J ends were trimmed by 5 bases and 6 bases, with 19 bases remaining between them. CDR3 amino acids: CASSNPLTGPSEAFF. The CDR3 bases are TGCGCCAGCAGCAACCCCTTAACAGGGCCATCTGAAGCTTTCTTT.

This clone was seen a handful of times. The V call is TRBV5-1, the J call TRBJ2-2; no firm D call. Trimming removed 0 bases at V and 2 bases at J, with 5 bases between. Germline CDR1 SGHRS, CDR2 YFSETQ. The CDR3 has 14 residues. The chain's CDR3 is CASSLGVNTGELFF. CDR3 bases: TGCGCCAGCAGCTTGGGGGTTAACACCGGGGAGCTGTTTTTT.

The chain links TRBV4-2 to TRBJ2-1; D is uncertain. The V gene's germline CDR1 is LGHNA and CDR2 YNFKEQ. The CDR3 covers 11 residues. Trimming shortened V by 1 base and J by 9 bases, and 4 bases separated the two germline ends. DNA for the CDR3: TGTGCCAGCAGCCAAGGCGGTGAGCAGTTCTTC. This encodes CASSQGGEQFF.

Only one count was recorded for this clone. The CDR3 bases are TGTGCCAGCAGTCAGGGACTAGCGGGAGATTCCTACAATGAGCAGTTCTTC. It codes for CASSQGLAGDSYNEQFF. The chain uses TRBV7-9 and TRBJ2-1; 14 nucleotides agree with TRBD2. The CDR3 covers 17 residues. V was clipped by 6 bases and J by 1 base; unmatched bases: 5. Germline assignment: CDR1 SEHNR and CDR2 FQNEAQ (reference sequence).

This clone is judged medium-sized. V is TRBV4-1 and J is TRBJ2-1; either TRBD1 or TRBD2 may fit D (5 bases each). V was pared by 4 bases and J by 4 bases, with 17 bases between. Germline-derived CDR1 and CDR2 are MGHRA and YSYEKL. This CDR3 has 16 residues. CDR3 residues: CASSPSTRDGYNEQFF. The CDR3 DNA is TGCGCCAGCAGCCCCTCAACCCGGGACGGATACAATGAGCAGTTCTTC.

This clone was counted between two and nine times. The chain combines TRBV27 with TRBJ2-4; TRBD2 might be the D (5 bases). V was trimmed by 5 bases and J by 1 base, leaving 9 bases between them. Per germline, CDR1 MNHEY and CDR2 SMNVEV (reference sequence). The CDR3 loop spans 14 amino acids. CDR3 in DNA: TGTGCCAGCAGTGGAGGACTGGCCAAAAACATTCAGTACTTC. Translating gives CASSGGLAKNIQYF.

V is TRBV6-5 and J is TRBJ2-7; 7 bases line up with TRBD2. Germline CDR1 is MNHEY and CDR2 is SVGAGI. V trimming: 0 bases; J trimming: 2 bases; junction bases outside the gene matches: 4. CDR3 length equals 15 residues. CDR3 coding DNA: TGTGCCAGCAGTTACTCCGTGGGGAGGGCCTACGAGCAGTACTTC. Protein sequence: CASSYSVGRAYEQYF.

This clone was seen more than once but under ten times. The J gene is TRBJ2-7, the V gene TRBV25-1; D not certain. The ends were cut back, 5 bases at V and 2 bases at J, with 16 bases in the middle. The CDR3 runs 15 residues. Germline V CDR1 and CDR2: MGHDK, SYGVNS. The CDR3 DNA sequence: TGTGCCAGCAGTCGAGACACCTACCCTACCTACGAGCAGTACTTC. Its protein product is CASSRDTYPTYEQYF.

As DNA, the CDR3 is TGTGCCAGCAGCTTAATGGGGCCCCTCTACGAGCAGTACTTC. It codes for CASSLMGPLYEQYF. The V gene is TRBV7-9, the J gene TRBJ2-7, with D maybe TRBD1 (5 bases). CDR1 SEHNR and CDR2 FQNEAQ come from the germline V gene (reference sequence). Trimming shortened V by 2 bases and J by 3 bases, and 11 bases separated the two germline ends. The CDR3 length is 14 residues.

In its sample, this clone ranks as medium-sized. The chain joins TRBV7-9 to TRBJ2-3; 7 bases are a match to TRBD2. Germline loops: CDR1 SEHNR, CDR2 FQNEAQ (reference sequence). CDR3 size: 15 residues. Losses at the gene ends were 5 bases for V and 0 bases for J; bases not matched to a gene: 5. The CDR3 region is CASSSSGLSTDTQYF. Written as DNA, the CDR3 is TGTGCCAGCAGCAGTAGCGGGCTCAGCACAGATACGCAGTATTTT.

The chain combines TRBV19 with TRBJ1-4; D is unclear. The germline V gene encodes CDR1 LNHDA and CDR2 SQIVND (reference sequence). V lost 5 bases, J lost 0 bases, and 13 bases lay in between. The CDR3 is made up of 16 amino acids. DNA for the CDR3: TGTGCCAGTAGTGGCCTCGGTGGGGCAACTAATGAAAAACTGTTTTTT. This gives the protein CASSGLGGATNEKLFF.

Judged by abundance, this clone is medium-sized. Within the sample, other DNA sequences also encode this same CDR3. V and J are TRBV7-9 and TRBJ2-5; no reliable D call. Trimming pared 5 bases from V and 2 bases from J, leaving 6 bases between. The CDR3 covers 12 residues. Germline V gene sequence: CDR1 SEHNR, CDR2 FQNEAQ (reference sequence). The CDR3 DNA reads TGTGCCAGCAGCCAGTCACAAGAGACCCAGTACTTC. As protein: CASSQSQETQYF. The variable domain in full, completed from reference TRBV7-9 and TRBJ2-5, reads DTGVSQNPRHKITKRGQNVTFRCDPISEHNRLYWYRQTLGQGPEFLTYFQNEAQLEKSRLLSDRFSAERPKGSFSTLEIQRTEQGDSAMYLCASSQSQETQYFGPGTRLLVL.

The rearrangement links TRBV27 to TRBJ2-5, with TRBD2 matching 8 bases. Germline V gives CDR1 MNHEY, CDR2 SMNVEV (reference sequence). This CDR3 has 15 amino acids. The junction had 11 bases not matched to a gene; V was cut back by 6 bases and J by 5 bases. CDR3 coding DNA: TGTGCCAGCAGACAACTCAGCGGGAGCGGGGAGACCCAGTACTTC. This encodes CASRQLSGSGETQYF.

This clone was seen a few times. The V call is TRBV6-6, the J call TRBJ1-5; 9 nucleotides line up with TRBD1. CDR3 length equals 16 residues. Germline values: CDR1 MNHNY, CDR2 SVGAGI (reference sequence). The V and J ends lost 4 bases and 2 bases, in that order; junction bases with no gene match: 6. CDR3 nucleotides: TGTGCCAGCAGTTTCCCGGGACAGGGTCGCAATCAGCCCCAGCATTTT. Protein sequence: CASSFPGQGRNQPQHF.

This sequence joins TRBV7-9 and TRBJ2-5; a weak D match, TRBD2 (5 bases). The ends were cut back, 5 bases at V and 4 bases at J, with 17 bases in the middle. The germline gives CDR1 SEHNR, CDR2 FQNEAQ (reference sequence). The CDR3 runs to 15 residues. Here the CDR3 DNA reads TGTGCCAGCAGCCTAAATACGGGAATGAGAGAGACCCAGTACTTC. This encodes CASSLNTGMRETQYF.

This chain connects TRBV18 to TRBJ2-5; D gene ambiguous. Deletions cut 2 bases from V and 3 bases from J, with 7 bases between. The CDR3 sequence is 13 residues long. Germline CDR1 KGHSH, CDR2 LQKENI. CDR3 loop: CASSPFQEETQYF. In DNA, the CDR3 is TGTGCCAGCTCACCATTCCAGGAAGAGACCCAGTACTTC.

The table lists this clone with a count of one. Compared with germline, one end of the junction differs, possibly owing to a read error. This chain links TRBV5-4 with TRBJ2-4, with 8 bases identical to TRBD2. The CDR3 covers 15 residues. Germline-derived CDR1 and CDR2 are SGHNT and YYREEE (reference sequence). The CDR3 is CASSNSGVNKNIQYF. The CDR3 DNA sequence: TGTGCCAGCAGCAATAGCGGGGTTAACAAAAACATTCAGTACTTT.

The chain couples TRBV7-9 to TRBJ2-7; TRBD1 agrees at 10 bases. V trimming: 3 bases; J trimming: 5 bases; junction bases outside the gene matches: 7. The CDR3 totals 15 residues. The V gene's germline CDR1 is SEHNR and CDR2 FQNEAQ (reference sequence). The CDR3 nucleotides read TGTGCCAGCAGCTTCCTCCGGGACAGGGGCGACGAGCAGTACTTC. Translated, it gives CASSFLRDRGDEQYF.

This clone has a handful of counts. This chain uses TRBV4-1 with TRBJ1-5, with D unclear. V lost 0 bases and J lost 3, with 9 bases in between. CDR3 size: 15 residues. CDR1 is MGHRA and CDR2 is YSYEKL in the germline V gene. The CDR3 DNA sequence: TGCGCCAGCAGCCAAGATTCCCTCGACAATCAGCCCCAGCATTTT. This translates into CASSQDSLDNQPQHF.

The CDR3 DNA is TGCGCCAGCAGCTTGGAGGGGCCCCCGAACACTGAAGCTTTCTTT. It is translated as CASSLEGPPNTEAFF. The chain combines TRBV5-1 with TRBJ1-1; possibly TRBD1 for D (5 bases). The CDR3 runs 15 residues. Trimming shortened V by 0 bases and J by 1 base, and 10 bases separated the two germline ends. Germline V CDR1 and CDR2: SGHRS, YFSETQ.

V usage is TRBV21-1 and J usage is TRBJ1-2; the table's D call of TRBD1 was not tested on the DNA. TRBV21-1 is termed a pseudogene. The CDR3 consists of 16 residues. The CDR3 sequence is CASSKETGAGDYGYTF. In nucleotides, the CDR3 is TGTGCCAGCAGCAAAGAAACAGGGGCGGGTGACTATGGCTACACCTTC.

The rearrangement uses TRBV9 and TRBJ1-5; no definite D call. Germline V gives CDR1 SGDLS, CDR2 YYNGEE. Trimming left V 4 bases short and J 0 bases short, with 11 bases between. This CDR3 has 15 amino acids. The CDR3 bases are TGTGCCAGCAGCAGCGATGGGGTTAGCAATCAGCCCCAGCATTTT. It translates to CASSSDGVSNQPQHF.

The V call is TRBV28, the J call TRBJ2-4; the match to TRBD1 covers 8 bases. The CDR3 totals 16 residues. The V gene end was trimmed by 8 bases and the J gene end by 1 base; junction bases not matched to a gene: 10. Germline CDR1 reads MDHEN; CDR2 reads SYDVKM. The CDR3 region has the DNA TGTGCCAGCGGAAAGAACAGGGGGACGGCCAAAAACATTCAGTACTTC. This sequence encodes CASGKNRGTAKNIQYF.